This T cell receptor (beta chain) was captured by sequencing in a study of chemoradiotherapy in HPV16-positive cancers. Study details: Candidate HPV-specific clones and shared TCR motifs came from a couple of HPV16-positive patients. Study-wide findings and caveats: Better recurrence-free survival went with HPV-responsive T-cell expansion in HPV16-positive patients. Candidate HPV-specific clones and E7-related TCR motifs grew in tumor during treatment.

The sample holds a few counts of this clone. What it binds is not known. Germline CDR1 and CDR2: LNHNV and YYDKDF (reference sequence). V was shortened by 0 bases and J by 1 base, with 8 bases between the two germline ends. The CDR3 contains 15 residues. Samples were taken several times over chemoradiotherapy. The table came from immunoSEQ multiplex PCR; TCRdb's copy has only in-frame clones and leaves some out. The table has about 7,400 clones, around 81% seen once; the top ten hold under 8.5%. The chain has TRBV15 and TRBJ2-3, with D unclear. This material was acquired from a patient who underwent chemoradiotherapy. The source of this sequence is a human donor with HPV-associated anogenital cancer. As DNA, the CDR3 is TGTGCCACCAGCAGAGATCGAAGCGGCACAGATACGCAGTATTTT. Residues: CATSRDRSGTDTQYF.